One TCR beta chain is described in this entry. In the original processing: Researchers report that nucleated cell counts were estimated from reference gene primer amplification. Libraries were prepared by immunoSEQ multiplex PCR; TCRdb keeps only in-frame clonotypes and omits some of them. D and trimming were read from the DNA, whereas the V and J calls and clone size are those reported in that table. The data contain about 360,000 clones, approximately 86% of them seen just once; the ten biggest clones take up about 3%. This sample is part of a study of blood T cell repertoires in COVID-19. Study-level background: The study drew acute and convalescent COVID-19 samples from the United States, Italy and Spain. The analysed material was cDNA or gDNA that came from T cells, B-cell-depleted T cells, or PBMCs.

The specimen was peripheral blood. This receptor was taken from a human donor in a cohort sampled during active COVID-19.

Written as DNA, the CDR3 is TGTGCCAGCAGTGAGGAGTATAATTCACCCCTCCACTTT. Protein product: CASSEEYNSPLHF. V and J are TRBV2 and TRBJ1-6; no clear D. V was cut by 3 bases and J by 4 bases, with 4 bases left in between. CDR1 is SNHLY, CDR2 FYNNEI, per germline. The CDR3 has 13 amino acids.